Below, one T cell receptor beta chain is given with its context. In germline, CDR1 is LNHDA, CDR2 SQIVND (reference sequence). The CDR3 is made up of 13 amino acids. V lost 5 bases and J lost 5; bases outside the gene matches: 3. The sample comes from a study of radiotherapy plus CTLA-4 blockade in lung cancer. Method: immunoSEQ multiplex PCR; TCRdb's copy keeps in-frame clones and lacks some. The sample holds about 77,000 clones, 74% seen once. The material was peripheral blood, obtained from a patient treated with radiotherapy plus ipilimumab. The rearrangement joins TRBV19 to TRBJ2-3; 8 positions agree with TRBD1. This clonotype was obtained from a human donor with non-small cell lung cancer whose response to radiotherapy plus ipilimumab could not be evaluated. The chain's CDR3 is CASSATGEDTQYF. The CDR3 region has the DNA TGTGCCAGTAGTGCGACAGGGGAAGATACGCAGTATTTT. Full variable domain (outside the CDR3, taken from reference TRBV19 and TRBJ2-3): DGGITQSPKYLFRKEGQNVTLSCEQNLNHDAMYWYRQDPGQGLRLIYYSQIVNDFQKGDIAEGYSVSREKKESFPLTVTSAQKNPTAFYLCASSATGEDTQYFGPGTRLTVL.